This T cell receptor beta chain was sequenced for a study of blood T cell repertoires in COVID-19. Study overall: The United States, Italy and Spain supplied acute and convalescent COVID-19 samples. From T cells, B-cell-depleted T cells, or PBMCs came the material, which was cDNA or gDNA.

The Seattle patients joined while their infection was active and were tracked longitudinally afterward. Per the study methods: From reference gene primer amplification, estimates of nucleated cell counts were derived. The table came from immunoSEQ multiplex PCR; TCRdb's copy has only in-frame clones and leaves some out. V, J and clone size are those of that table, while D and trimming were read from the DNA. The table records under 300,000 clones, 90% of them present only once. The CDR3 is 16 residues long. Germline V gene data show CDR1 as ENHRY and CDR2 as SYGVKD. Trimming left V 3 bases short and J 0 bases short, with 12 bases between.

The sequence derives from a woman aged 60-75 years with COVID-19, enrolled during active disease. Sequenced: peripheral blood. This chain connects TRBV10-3 to TRBJ1-3; D call uncertain. The CDR3 spells CAISEGGPRSGNTIYF. The CDR3 nucleotides are TGTGCCATCAGTGAAGGAGGGCCCCGCTCTGGAAACACCATATATTTT.